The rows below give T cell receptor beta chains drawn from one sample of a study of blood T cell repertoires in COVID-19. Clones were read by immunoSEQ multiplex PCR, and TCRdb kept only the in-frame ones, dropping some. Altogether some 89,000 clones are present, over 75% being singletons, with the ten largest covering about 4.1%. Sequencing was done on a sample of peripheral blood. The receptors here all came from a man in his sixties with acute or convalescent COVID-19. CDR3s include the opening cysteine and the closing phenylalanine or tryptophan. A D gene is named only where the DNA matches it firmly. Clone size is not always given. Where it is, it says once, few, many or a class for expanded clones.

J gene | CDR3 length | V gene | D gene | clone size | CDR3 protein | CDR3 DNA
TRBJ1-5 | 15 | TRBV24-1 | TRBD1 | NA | CATSPRDRGNQPQHF | TGTGCCACCAGCCCCCGAGACAGGGGCAATCAGCCCCAGCATTTT
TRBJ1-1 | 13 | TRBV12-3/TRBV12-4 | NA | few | CASSPRGNTEAFF | TGTGCCAGCAGTCCTAGGGGGAACACTGAAGCTTTCTTT
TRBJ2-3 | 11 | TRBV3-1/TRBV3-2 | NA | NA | CASSEADTQYF | TGTGCCAGCAGCGAGGCAGATACGCAGTATTTT
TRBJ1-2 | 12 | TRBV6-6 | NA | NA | CASTQTVYGYTF | TGTGCCAGCACTCAGACAGTCTATGGCTACACCTTC
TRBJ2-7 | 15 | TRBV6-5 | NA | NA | CASTPGGISGDEQYF | TGTGCCAGCACCCCCGGGGGTATATCGGGGGACGAGCAGTACTTC
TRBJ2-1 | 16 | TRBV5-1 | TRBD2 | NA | CASSLGTSGRRHEQFF | TGCGCCAGCAGCTTGGGTACTAGCGGGAGAAGGCATGAGCAGTTCTTC
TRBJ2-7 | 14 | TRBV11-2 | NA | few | CASSFSQGNHEQYF | TGTGCCAGCAGCTTTTCCCAGGGAAACCACGAGCAGTACTTC
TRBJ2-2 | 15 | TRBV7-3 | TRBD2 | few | CASSWGLAGSGELFF | TGTGCCAGCAGCTGGGGACTAGCGGGGAGCGGGGAGCTGTTTTTT
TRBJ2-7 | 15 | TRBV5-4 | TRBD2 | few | CASSDQAGGRYEQYF | TGTGCCAGCAGCGATCAGGCCGGGGGGAGGTACGAGCAGTACTTC
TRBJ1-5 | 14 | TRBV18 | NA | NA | CASSPSTDDQPQHF | TGTGCCAGCTCACCAAGCACAGACGATCAGCCCCAGCATTTT
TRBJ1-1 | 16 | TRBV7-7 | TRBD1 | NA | CASSLRVARGHPGAFF | TGTGCTAGCAGCTTAAGGGTGGCCAGGGGGCATCCGGGAGCTTTCTTT
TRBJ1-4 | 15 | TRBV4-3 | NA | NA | CASSPSLGEYEKLFF | TGCGCCAGCAGCCCCTCCTTAGGAGAATATGAAAAACTGTTTTTT
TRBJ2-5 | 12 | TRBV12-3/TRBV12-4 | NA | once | CASSLGQETQYF | TGTGCCAGCAGTTTAGGGCAGGAGACCCAGTACTTC
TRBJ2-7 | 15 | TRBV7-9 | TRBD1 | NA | CASSLPRTGGYEQYF | TGTGCCAGCAGCTTACCACGGACAGGGGGCTACGAGCAGTACTTC
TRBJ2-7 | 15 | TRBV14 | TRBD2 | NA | CASSQVPRGGYEQYF | TGTGCCAGCAGCCAAGTTCCAAGGGGAGGGTACGAGCAGTACTTC
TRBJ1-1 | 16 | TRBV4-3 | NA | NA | CASSHAPGGGNTEAFF | TGCGCCAGCAGCCATGCCCCCGGCGGGGGGAACACTGAAGCTTTCTTT
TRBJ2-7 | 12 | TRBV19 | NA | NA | CASSAADYEQYF | TGTGCCAGTAGTGCGGCCGACTACGAGCAGTACTTC
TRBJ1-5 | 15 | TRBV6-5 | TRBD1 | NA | CASSDQGASNQPQHF | TGTGCCAGCAGCGATCAGGGGGCAAGCAATCAGCCCCAGCATTTT
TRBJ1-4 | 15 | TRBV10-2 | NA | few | CASSERGGAGEKLFF | TGCGCCAGCAGTGAGCGGGGAGGGGCCGGTGAAAAACTGTTTTTT
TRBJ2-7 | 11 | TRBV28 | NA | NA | CASRLQATFYF | TGTGCCAGCCGTCTCCAGGCCACTTTCTACTTC
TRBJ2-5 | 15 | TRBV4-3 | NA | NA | CASSQGAGAQETQYF | TGCGCCAGCAGCCAAGGCGCAGGCGCTCAAGAGACCCAGTACTTC
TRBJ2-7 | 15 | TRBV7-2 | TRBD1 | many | CASSRWTGGSYEQYF | TGTGCCAGCAGCCGGTGGACAGGGGGCTCCTACGAGCAGTACTTC
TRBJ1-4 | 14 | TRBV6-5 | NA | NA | CASSYAGEDEKLFF | TGTGCCAGCAGTTACGCCGGGGAAGACGAAAAACTGTTTTTT
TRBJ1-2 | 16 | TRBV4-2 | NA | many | CASSQESGQTLYGYTF | TGTGCCAGCAGCCAAGAGAGCGGACAGACTCTCTATGGCTACACCTTC
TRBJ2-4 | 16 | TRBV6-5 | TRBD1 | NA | CASSLGQTIAKNIQYF | TGTGCCAGCAGTTTGGGACAGACCATAGCCAAAAACATTCAGTACTTC
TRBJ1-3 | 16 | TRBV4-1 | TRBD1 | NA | CASSPLGTGVGNTIYF | TGCGCCAGCAGCCCCCTGGGAACAGGGGTCGGAAACACCATATATTTT
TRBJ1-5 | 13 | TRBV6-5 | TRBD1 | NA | CASWTGSNQPQHF | TGTGCCAGCTGGACAGGAAGCAATCAGCCCCAGCATTTT
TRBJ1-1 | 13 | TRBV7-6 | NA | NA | CASSANTDTEAFF | TGTGCCAGCAGCGCGAATACGGACACTGAAGCTTTCTTT
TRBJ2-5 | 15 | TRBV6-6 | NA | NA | CASSYVSRGQETQYF | TGTGCCAGCAGTTACGTCAGTCGGGGTCAAGAGACCCAGTACTTC